One sample yielded the 27 T cell receptor beta chains listed below, sequenced in a study of regulatory T cells in long-lasting Graves disease. Stated time point: persistent/refractory GD, antithyroid drugs over 5 years with positive TRAb. RNA isolated from PBMCs was used to make the TCR library. Both iRepertoire HTBI primers and Arm-PCR of CDR3 regions were used to build the TCR beta libraries. In TCRdb, the multiplex PCR reads were re-called with MiXCR into one record per CDR3 protein. The sample has around 300,000 distinct CDR3 sequences, 22% seen once. Specimen: peripheral blood mononuclear cells (PBMCs), collected when the disease was refractory, from a patient treated with antithyroid drugs. Every receptor here comes from a female donor with Graves disease.

This clonotype was detected ten times or more. V is TRBV6-9 and J is TRBJ2-2; D may be TRBD1 or TRBD2 (5 bases each). The CDR3 is made up of 15 amino acids. V dropped 2 bases and J dropped 1 base, with 8 bases sitting between them. CDR1 and CDR2 from the germline V gene are MNHGY and SVAAGI. The chain's CDR3 is CASSYGTENTGELFF. The CDR3 DNA reads TGTGCCAGCAGTTATGGGACGGAGAACACCGGGGAGCTGTTTTTT.

This clonotype has a handful of counts. The chain carries TRBV29-1 and TRBJ2-5; 10 bases map to TRBD2. The CDR3 extends over 13 amino acids. V lost 7 bases to trimming and J lost 5 bases; unmatched junction nucleotides: 7. In germline, CDR1 is SQVTM, CDR2 ANQGSEA. The CDR3: CSGSPGLAETQYF. In DNA, the CDR3 is TGCAGCGGATCACCGGGACTAGCGGAGACCCAGTACTTC.

This clonotype was found a few times. This rearrangement joins TRBV9 to TRBJ1-2, with 10 bases identical to TRBD1. After removal of 4 bases from V and 5 bases from J, the junction contained 8 bases not matched to a gene. The germline gives CDR1 SGDLS, CDR2 YYNGEE. The length of the CDR3 is 15 residues. The CDR3 here is CASSPWTGGVYGYTF. The CDR3 bases are TGTGCCAGCAGCCCCTGGACAGGGGGTGTTTATGGCTACACCTTC.

Many counts were recorded for this clonotype. The chain recombines TRBV28 with TRBJ2-5; TRBD1 aligns across 9 bases. The CDR3 sequence is 16 residues long. Germline V gene lookup returns CDR1 MDHEN and CDR2 SYDVKM. The junction had 13 bases not matched to a gene; V was cut back by 6 bases and J by 5 bases. The CDR3 protein is CASRDRGPAGRETQYF. The CDR3 bases are TGTGCCAGCAGGGACAGGGGCCCAGCCGGCAGGGAGACCCAGTACTTC. The complete variable domain, with remaining parts taken from reference TRBV28 and TRBJ2-5, reads DVKVTQSSRYLVKRTGEKVFLECVQDMDHENMFWYRQDPGLGLRLIYFSYDVKMKEKGDIPEGYSVSREKKERFSLILESASTNQTSMYLCASRDRGPAGRETQYFGPGTRLLVL.

This clonotype was found many times. The chain has TRBV28 and TRBJ2-7; D might be TRBD1 (6 bases). V was shortened by 4 bases and J by 0 bases, with 13 bases between the two germline ends. This CDR3 comprises 15 residues. CDR1 is MDHEN, CDR2 SYDVKM, per germline. CDR3: CASSWLQGSSYEQYF. The CDR3 region has the DNA TGTGCCAGCAGTTGGTTGCAGGGGTCCTCCTACGAGCAGTACTTC.

In this sample, this clonotype turned up a few times. The chain links TRBV7-2 to TRBJ2-2, with D unclear. Trimming removed 0 bases at V and 4 bases at J, with 3 bases between. The CDR3 has 13 residues. CDR1 SGHTA and CDR2 FQGNSA come from the germline V gene. The CDR3 reads CASSLAPTGELFF. The CDR3 region has the DNA TGTGCCAGCAGCTTAGCACCCACCGGGGAGCTGTTTTTT.

This clonotype was found a few times. V usage is TRBV13 and J usage is TRBJ2-1, with 8 nucleotides matching TRBD2. Germline values: CDR1 PRHDT, CDR2 FYEKMQ (reference sequence). The CDR3 is 14 amino acids. J was trimmed by 6 bases and V by 5 bases; bases with no gene match: 6. CDR3 sequence reads: CASSPGLDLNEQFF. CDR3 sequence (DNA): TGTGCCAGCAGCCCGGGACTAGACCTCAATGAGCAGTTCTTC.

This clonotype was seen a handful of times. The rearrangement uses TRBV6-2 or TRBV6-3 and TRBJ2-7, with no clear D. The V gene lost 6 bases and the J gene lost 5 bases, with 17 bases spanning the gap. This CDR3 is 14 amino acids long. Per the germline V gene, CDR1 is MNHEY and CDR2 is SVGEGT. The CDR3 DNA sequence: TGTGCCAGCAGAAGTGCGCGGAGTGTCGACGAGCAGTACTTC. Residues: CASRSARSVDEQYF.

This clonotype has ten or more counts. V and J are TRBV11-2 and TRBJ2-4, with no clear D. Germline-derived CDR1 and CDR2 are SGHAT and FQNNGV. Between the trimmed V and J ends, which lost 2 bases and 8 bases, there was a span of 16 bases. The CDR3 length is 15 residues. The CDR3 sequence: CASSLSGPIQDIQYF. The CDR3 DNA is TGTGCCAGCAGCTTAAGTGGGCCGATTCAGGACATTCAGTACTTC.

The sample holds many counts of this clonotype. The chain employs TRBV7-2 and TRBJ2-2; the D is unclear. V was pared by 1 base and J by 5 bases, with 8 bases between. The germline gives CDR1 SGHTA, CDR2 FQGNSA. The CDR3 totals 14 residues. CDR3 sequence (DNA): TGTGCCAGCAGCTTAGTAGGGCAAACCGGGGAGCTGTTTTTT. It is translated as CASSLVGQTGELFF.

This clonotype was observed at least ten times. This rearrangement joins TRBV11-2 to TRBJ2-7; tentative D call: TRBD1 (5 bases). Germline loops: CDR1 SGHAT, CDR2 FQNNGV. The V end lost 2 bases, the J end lost 3 bases, and 11 bases lay between the germline ends. This CDR3 is 14 amino acids long. CDR3 sequence: CASSLYDSLYEQYF. The CDR3 nucleotides are TGTGCCAGCAGCTTATACGACAGTCTCTACGAGCAGTACTTC.

This clonotype was seen a handful of times. CDR3: CSVAGTLNYGYTF. The CDR3 DNA sequence: TGCAGCGTTGCCGGGACATTGAACTATGGCTACACCTTC. This sequence joins TRBV29-1 and TRBJ1-2; D is possibly TRBD1 (6 bases). Deletions cut 4 bases from V and 2 bases from J, with 11 bases between. Germline V gene data show CDR1 as SQVTM and CDR2 as ANQGSEA. The CDR3 consists of 13 residues.

This clonotype was detected many times. V is TRBV28 and J is TRBJ2-2, with 9 bases aligning to TRBD1. Trimming took 2 bases from V and 4 from J; bases not matched to a gene: 5. The germline V gene encodes CDR1 MDHEN and CDR2 SYDVKM. CDR3 length: 16 residues. CDR3 loop: CASSLLTGGTTGELFF. Written as DNA, the CDR3 is TGTGCCAGCAGTTTACTGACAGGGGGGACCACCGGGGAGCTGTTTTTT.

This clonotype was recorded many times. The chain links TRBV27 to TRBJ1-1, with TRBD1 identical over 7 bases. The CDR3 is 14 residues long. J was trimmed by 4 bases and V by 4 bases; bases with no gene match: 6. Germline CDR1 is MNHEY and CDR2 is SMNVEV (reference sequence). The CDR3 protein is CASSYHRGGTEAFF. DNA of the CDR3: TGTGCCAGCAGTTACCACAGGGGCGGCACTGAAGCTTTCTTT.

This clonotype was picked up many times. The chain employs TRBV6-1 and TRBJ1-6; D gene uncertain. CDR1 is MNHNS, CDR2 SASEGT, per germline. V was trimmed by 4 bases and J by 7 bases, leaving 23 bases between them. This CDR3 region has 18 residues. The CDR3 region is CASSGSMGHALWNSPLHF. Written as DNA, the CDR3 is TGTGCCAGCAGTGGTTCGATGGGTCATGCTCTATGGAATTCACCCCTCCACTTT.

This clonotype was recorded many times. The chain has TRBV28 and TRBJ2-4; 13 bases align to TRBD2. The CDR3 extends over 15 amino acids. Germline V gives CDR1 MDHEN, CDR2 SYDVKM. The J segment lost 8 bases and the V segment lost 6 bases, leaving 7 bases of the junction unmatched. In DNA, the CDR3 is TGTGCCAGCAGCCTGCGGACTAGCGGGAGTGACATTCAGTACTTC. It encodes CASSLRTSGSDIQYF.

The chain combines TRBV28 with TRBJ2-4, with 11 bases fitting TRBD2. After removal of 2 bases from V and 3 bases from J, the junction contained 9 bases not matched to a gene. This CDR3 has 18 amino acids. Germline-derived CDR1 and CDR2 are MDHEN and SYDVKM. Here the CDR3 reads CASSLRLAGGVGKNIQYF. CDR3 sequence (DNA): TGTGCCAGCAGTTTACGGCTAGCGGGAGGAGTGGGCAAAAACATTCAGTACTTC.

This clonotype was observed a single time. The rearrangement joins TRBV28 to TRBJ2-1; D might be TRBD1 (5 bases). Trimming took 10 bases from V and 3 from J, leaving 13 bases between them. CDR1 is MDHEN, CDR2 SYDVKM, per germline. The CDR3 totals 13 residues. The CDR3 DNA reads as TGTGCCACGAACAGGAACAGCTACAATGAGCAGTTCTTC. The encoded protein is CATNRNSYNEQFF.

The rearrangement joins TRBV9 to TRBJ2-5, with a weak D call TRBD1 (5 bases). The CDR3 has 16 residues. The V gene lost 5 bases and the J gene lost 1 base, with 18 bases spanning the gap. Germline lookup yields CDR1 SGDLS and CDR2 YYNGEE. The CDR3 bases are TGTGCCAGCAGTTACGGATCAGGACATTCCCAAGAGACCCAGTACTTC. As protein: CASSYGSGHSQETQYF.

The chain recombines TRBV6-2 or TRBV6-3 with TRBJ2-3, with unresolved D. The CDR3 has 15 residues. Germline V gene lookup returns CDR1 MNHEY and CDR2 SVGEGT. Trimming pared 0 bases from V and 0 bases from J, leaving 7 bases between. The CDR3 DNA follows: TGTGCCAGCAGTTACTCGGTAGGGAGCACAGATACGCAGTATTTT. It specifies CASSYSVGSTDTQYF.

The rearrangement uses TRBV30 and TRBJ2-7; TRBD1 matches at 11 bases. CDR1 GTSNPN and CDR2 SVGIG come from the germline V gene (reference sequence). This CDR3 comprises 14 residues. V shed 1 base and J 7 bases; nucleotides not matched to a gene: 6. The CDR3, as DNA: TGTGCCTGGAGTGGTCCCGGGACAGGGGGGGAGCAGTACTTC. Protein: CAWSGPGTGGEQYF.

The rearrangement uses TRBV19 and TRBJ2-1; D possibly corresponds to TRBD2 (5 bases). The CDR3 totals 11 residues. Germline CDR1 LNHDA, CDR2 SQIVND (reference sequence). The ends were cut back, 10 bases at V and 8 bases at J, with 12 bases in the middle. In DNA, the CDR3 is TGTGCCACACTAGTGTCGGATGAGCAGTTCTTC. As protein: CATLVSDEQFF.

J is TRBJ2-7 and V is TRBV7-2; D might be TRBD2 (5 bases). This CDR3 is 14 amino acids long. V dropped 2 bases and J dropped 0 bases, with 8 bases sitting between them. Germline loops: CDR1 SGHTA, CDR2 FQGNSA. DNA for the CDR3: TGTGCCAGCAGCTTATACGGGGACTCCTACGAGCAGTACTTC. As protein: CASSLYGDSYEQYF.

As concerns this clonotype: Compared with germline, one end of the junction differs, possibly owing to a read error. The chain carries TRBV12-3 or TRBV12-4 and TRBJ2-5; unclear D gene. The CDR3 has 11 residues. The CDR3 sequence: CASSRQETRYF. CDR3 nucleotides: TGTGCCAGCAGTCGACAAGAGACCCGGTACTTC.

The rearrangement uses TRBV6-2 or TRBV6-3 and TRBJ2-7; TRBD1 agrees at 7 bases. From germline, CDR1 is MNHEY and CDR2 SVGEGT. The CDR3 has 13 amino acids. The V and J ends lost 6 bases and 7 bases, in that order; junction bases with no gene match: 9. The CDR3 here is CASRLGGPSEQYF. DNA for the CDR3: TGTGCCAGCAGGCTAGGGGGCCCCTCGGAGCAGTACTTC.

V gene TRBV7-3 combines with J gene TRBJ2-7; 9 bases map to TRBD1. The junction had 6 bases not matched to a gene; V was cut back by 2 bases and J by 4 bases. The CDR3 sequence is 15 residues long. From germline, CDR1 is SGHTA and CDR2 FQGTGA. The CDR3 here is CASSLYGQGSYEQYF. The CDR3 nucleotides read TGTGCCAGCAGCTTATACGGACAGGGGTCTTACGAGCAGTACTTC.

This chain links TRBV20-1 with TRBJ2-2, with a weak D call TRBD2 (6 bases). The length of the CDR3 is 14 residues. Germline CDR1 is DFQATT and CDR2 is SNEGSKA (reference sequence). V was clipped by 3 bases and J by 6 bases, with 14 bases between them. The chain's CDR3 is CSARGDPGAGELFF. The CDR3 nucleotides read TGCAGTGCTAGGGGTGACCCGGGGGCCGGGGAGCTGTTTTTT.